The 17 T cell receptor beta chains below come from one sample, sequenced in a study of blood T cells in healthy people across ages. Combining a sample-barcoded 5' primer with a J-beta primer mix, a second PCR ran for roughly 7 to 11 cycles. A single record per CDR3 protein comes from TCRdb applying MiXCR to the 5' RACE reads. The repertoire consists of around 1,800,000 distinct CDR3 sequences, with approximately 39% occurring once and the leading ten covering 23%. Sequencing was carried out using blood. These receptors came from a human donor in good health.

The sample holds many counts of this clonotype. At one boundary the junction diverges from the germline segment, which might be a read error. The V and J genes are TRBV5-1 and TRBJ2-3; D may be TRBD1 (6 bases). The length of the CDR3 is 13 residues. Looked up from germline, CDR1 is SGHRS and CDR2 is YFSETQ. CDR3 in amino acids: CASSPRGADTQYF. CDR3 coding DNA: TGTGCCAGCAGCCCCAGGGGTGCTGATACGCAGTATTTT.

V gene TRBV28 combines with J gene TRBJ2-1, with 9 bases fitting TRBD1. The length of the CDR3 is 15 residues. V lost 11 bases, J lost 1 base, and 9 bases stayed unmatched. Germline CDR1 and CDR2: MDHEN and SYDVKM. CDR3 sequence: CARNDRGRSYNEQFF. CDR3 DNA sequence: TGTGCCCGCAATGACAGGGGGAGGTCCTACAATGAGCAGTTCTTC.

V and J are TRBV6-5 and TRBJ1-4; a weak D match, TRBD1 (5 bases). CDR1 MNHEY and CDR2 SVGAGI come from the germline V gene. Trimming pared 0 bases from V and 8 bases from J, leaving 13 bases between. The CDR3 covers 15 residues. The CDR3 region is CASSYSGVLQEKLFF. The CDR3 bases are TGTGCCAGCAGTTACTCGGGGGTGTTGCAAGAAAAACTGTTTTTT.

This chain joins TRBV6-1 and TRBJ1-1, with D uncertain. The CDR3 covers 13 residues. Per germline, CDR1 MNHNS and CDR2 SASEGT. Trimming left V 4 bases short and J 5 bases short, with 11 bases between. The DNA of the CDR3 is TGTGCCAGCAGTGGGTTTGAGAGGACTGAAGCTTTCTTT. Translation: CASSGFERTEAFF.

This clonotype has only a few counts. This chain joins TRBV5-1 and TRBJ2-2; 7 bases agree with TRBD2. The CDR3 is 15 amino acids. V trimming: 4 bases; J trimming: 0 bases; junction bases outside the gene matches: 3. Looked up from germline, CDR1 is SGHRS and CDR2 is YFSETQ. The CDR3 DNA reads TGCGCCAGCAGCCGCGGGGGAACGAACACCGGGGAGCTGTTTTTT. Residues: CASSRGGTNTGELFF.

CDR3 residues: CASRASVGNRRTEAFF. In nucleotides, the CDR3 is TGTGCCAGCAGAGCCAGTGTGGGGAACAGGCGGACTGAAGCTTTCTTT. This rearrangement joins TRBV13 to TRBJ1-1, with TRBD1 as a possible D gene (5 bases). This CDR3 is built from 16 residues. Per germline, CDR1 PRHDT and CDR2 FYEKMQ (reference sequence). Trimming removed 6 bases from V and 5 bases from J, with 22 bases in between.

The V call is TRBV27, the J call TRBJ2-7, with 7 bases fitting TRBD1. J was trimmed by 3 bases and V by 5 bases; bases with no gene match: 10. The CDR3 has 15 residues. The germline gives CDR1 MNHEY, CDR2 SMNVEV (reference sequence). The CDR3 sequence: CASSPRGQRNYEQYF. The CDR3 DNA is TGTGCCAGCAGTCCGAGGGGACAGAGAAACTACGAGCAGTACTTC.

This clonotype was seen once. The chain couples TRBV2 to TRBJ1-5; 7 nucleotides match TRBD1. The CDR3 runs 18 residues. Germline V gene sequence: CDR1 SNHLY, CDR2 FYNNEI. With V trimmed by 6 bases and J by 0 bases, 14 bases remained unmatched. CDR3 in DNA: TGTGCCAGCAGCCCTCGGGACAGCGGTACCTATAGCAATCAGCCCCAGCATTTT. It specifies CASSPRDSGTYSNQPQHF.

V usage is TRBV27 and J usage is TRBJ2-1, with D tentatively TRBD2 (5 bases). Germline assignment: CDR1 MNHEY and CDR2 SMNVEV (reference sequence). The CDR3 has 15 residues. Trimming took off 3 bases at V and 4 bases at J, with 13 bases between the two ends. The CDR3 region is CASSFLGLAYNEQFF. In nucleotides, the CDR3 is TGTGCCAGCAGTTTTCTAGGACTCGCATACAATGAGCAGTTCTTC.

The chain combines TRBV19 with TRBJ1-2; perhaps TRBD1 as D (5 bases). The CDR3 contains 15 residues. Trimming cost V 6 bases and J 8 bases, with 22 bases left between them. Germline assignment: CDR1 LNHDA and CDR2 SQIVND (reference sequence). CDR3 loop: CASSHPKGRVQGYTF. Here the CDR3 DNA reads TGTGCCAGTAGCCACCCCAAGGGCAGGGTGCAAGGCTACACCTTC. Drawing the rest from reference TRBV19 and TRBJ1-2, the complete variable domain is DGGITQSPKYLFRKEGQNVTLSCEQNLNHDAMYWYRQDPGQGLRLIYYSQIVNDFQKGDIAEGYSVSREKKESFPLTVTSAQKNPTAFYLCASSHPKGRVQGYTFGSGTRLTVV.

The V gene is TRBV12-3 or TRBV12-4, the J gene TRBJ2-7; possibly TRBD2 for D (5 bases). Near its end, the DNA agrees better with TRBJ2-5, so the J call may be wrong. The CDR3 contains 14 residues. This CDR3 reads CASSFGRLGKTQYF. In nucleotides, the CDR3 is TGTGCCAGCAGTTTCGGGCGCCTCGGGAAGACCCAGTACTTC.

This rearrangement joins TRBV7-2 to TRBJ1-2; possible D gene TRBD1, 6 bases. Trimming pared 3 bases from V and 4 bases from J, leaving 15 bases between. Germline CDR1 is SGHTA and CDR2 is FQGNSA. The CDR3 has 15 residues. CDR3: CASSLGSGQPYGYTF. The CDR3 DNA follows: TGTGCCAGCAGCTTGGGATCCGGACAGCCCTATGGCTACACCTTC.

As DNA, the CDR3 is TGTGCCAGCAGTCCCAAATCACGGGGGGCTAACTATGGCTACACCTTC. This sequence encodes CASSPKSRGANYGYTF. The rearrangement joins TRBV28 to TRBJ1-2, with a weak D call TRBD1 (5 bases). Germline CDR1 is MDHEN and CDR2 is SYDVKM. Trimming cost V 5 bases and J 0 bases, with 16 bases left between them. The CDR3 is 16 amino acids.

This chain uses TRBV20-1 with TRBJ1-5; possibly TRBD1 for D (5 bases). V was cut by 1 base and J by 7 bases, with 11 bases left in between. Germline assignment: CDR1 DFQATT and CDR2 SNEGSKA (reference sequence). This CDR3 is built from 13 residues. The CDR3 is CSARGQGGQPQHF. In DNA, the CDR3 is TGCAGTGCTAGAGGCCAGGGCGGACAGCCCCAGCATTTT.

This chain connects TRBV7-3 to TRBJ1-2, with 8 bases lining up with TRBD1. Per germline, CDR1 SGHTA and CDR2 FQGTGA. J was trimmed by 8 bases and V by 3 bases; bases with no gene match: 5. This CDR3 contains 13 residues. The CDR3 here is CASSFPGGRGYTF. CDR3 coding DNA: TGTGCCAGCAGCTTCCCAGGGGGCCGGGGCTACACCTTC.

The chain links TRBV13 to TRBJ2-3; D possibly uses TRBD1 or TRBD2 (6 bases each). The CDR3 loop spans 13 amino acids. The germline gives CDR1 PRHDT, CDR2 FYEKMQ (reference sequence). V was clipped by 4 bases and J by 7 bases, with 12 bases between them. This chain's CDR3 is CASSSRGPNTQYF. The CDR3 DNA reads TGTGCCAGCAGCTCCCGGGGGCCCAATACGCAGTATTTT.

This clonotype was seen a few times. The chain uses TRBV5-6 and TRBJ1-2; D gene uncertain. The CDR3 covers 12 residues. V dropped 3 bases and J dropped 7 bases, with 10 bases sitting between them. From germline, CDR1 is SGHDT and CDR2 YYEEEE. Written as DNA, the CDR3 is TGTGCCAGCAGCTATGGACCCATTGGCTACACCTTC. It codes for CASSYGPIGYTF.